The present entry profiles one T cell receptor (beta chain) with its context. The clone's antigen remains unknown. No quality values exist for individual bases; no much larger clone is one base distant. The data derive from a study of T cell repertoires in cytomegalovirus infection (dated by TCRdb to 2018 to 2020). Concerning the study at large: The HLA type of each donor mattered for the analysis, because public TCR beta signatures pointed to carriage of CMV infection along with the matching HLA type. General findings and caveats noted by the study authors: Cumulative frequency of public TCR beta family members discriminated carriers of CMV infection plus the relevant HLA type in this cohort and an independent roughly 330-donor cohort. In the ex vivo response, HLA-C-restricted CMV-specific TCR beta clonotypes were dominant, and in two of eight donors the single most frequent clonotype came from this HLA-C-restricted group.

TCRdb names Illumina HiSeq 1500 as the instrument used. Starting from the raw public reads, TCRdb applied fastp trimming at Q25, assembled clones with MiXCR and retained in-frame beta chains. Records with the same CDR3 protein are collapsed into one entry carrying the most frequent genes and DNA. This sample comprises over 150,000 distinct CDR3 sequences, about 17% of them detected only once. The leading ten clones occupy 20% to 25% of the sample. CDR1 and CDR2, looked up from the germline V gene (reference sequence), are MNHEY and SMNVEV. Reading from cysteine to phenylalanine, the CDR3 counts 13 amino acids. The CDR3 DNA has 39 bases and is translated from base 1. The V and J ends are trimmed by 6 bases and 7 bases, leaving 12 bases between them.

The rearranged segments are TRBV27 and TRBJ1-4; TRBD1 is a weak D gene call, 6 bases matching. The sample consisted of CD8+ T cells from PBMCs. The receptor was derived from a human donor in good health (CMV status not recorded). Some clones in this sample may be carry-over from other donors' samples. CDR3 reads: CASSRGGSEKLFF. The sequenced DNA: TGTGCCAGCAGCCGGGGGGGCAGTGAAAAACTGTTTTTT.